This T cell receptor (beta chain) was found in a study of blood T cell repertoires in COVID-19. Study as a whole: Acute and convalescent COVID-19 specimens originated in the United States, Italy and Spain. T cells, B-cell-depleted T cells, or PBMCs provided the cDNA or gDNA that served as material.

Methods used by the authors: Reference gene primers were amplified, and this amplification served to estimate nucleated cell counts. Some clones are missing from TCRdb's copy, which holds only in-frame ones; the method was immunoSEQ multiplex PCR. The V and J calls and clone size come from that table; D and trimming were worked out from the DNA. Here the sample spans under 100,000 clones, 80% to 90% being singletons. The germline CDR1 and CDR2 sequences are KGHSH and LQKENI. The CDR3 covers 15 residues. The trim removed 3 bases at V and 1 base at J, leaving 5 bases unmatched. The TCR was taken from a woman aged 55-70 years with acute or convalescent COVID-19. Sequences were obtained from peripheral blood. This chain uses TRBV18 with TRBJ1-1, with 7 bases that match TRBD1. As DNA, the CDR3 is TGTGCCAGCTCACCCCAACAGGGGAGGAACACTGAAGCTTTCTTT. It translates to CASSPQQGRNTEAFF. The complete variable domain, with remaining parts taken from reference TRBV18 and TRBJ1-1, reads NAGVMQNPRHLVRRRGQEARLRCSPMKGHSHVYWYRQLPEEGLKFMVYLQKENIIDESGMPKERFSAEFPKEGPSILRIQQVVRGDSAAYFCASSPQQGRNTEAFFGQGTRLTVV.